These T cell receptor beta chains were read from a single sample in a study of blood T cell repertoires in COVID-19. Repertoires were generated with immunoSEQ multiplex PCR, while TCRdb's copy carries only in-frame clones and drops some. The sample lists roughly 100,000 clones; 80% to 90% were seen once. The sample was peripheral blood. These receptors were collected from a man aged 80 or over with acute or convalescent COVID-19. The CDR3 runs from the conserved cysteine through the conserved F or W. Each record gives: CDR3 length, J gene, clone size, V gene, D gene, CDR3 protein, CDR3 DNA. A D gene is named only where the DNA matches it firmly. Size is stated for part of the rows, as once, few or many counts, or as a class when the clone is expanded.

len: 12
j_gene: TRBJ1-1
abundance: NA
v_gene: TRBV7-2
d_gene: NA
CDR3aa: CASSLASGEAFF
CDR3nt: TGTGCCAGCAGCTTAGCCTCAGGTGAAGCTTTCTTT

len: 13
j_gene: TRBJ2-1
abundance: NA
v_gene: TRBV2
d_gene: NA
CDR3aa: CASSEQVYNEQFF
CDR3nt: TGTGCCAGCAGTGAGCAGGTCTACAATGAGCAGTTCTTC

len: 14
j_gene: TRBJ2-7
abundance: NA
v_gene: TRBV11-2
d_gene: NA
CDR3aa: CASSLKVGQGEQYF
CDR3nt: TGTGCCAGCAGCTTAAAGGTGGGGCAGGGCGAGCAGTACTTC

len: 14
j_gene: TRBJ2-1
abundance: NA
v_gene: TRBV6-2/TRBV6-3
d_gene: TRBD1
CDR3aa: CASTPDRVSNEQFF
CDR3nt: TGTGCCAGCACCCCGGACAGGGTCAGTAATGAGCAGTTCTTC

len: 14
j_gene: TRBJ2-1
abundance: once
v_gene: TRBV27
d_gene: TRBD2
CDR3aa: CASSTSGIYNEQFF
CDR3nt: TGTGCCAGCAGCACTAGCGGGATCTACAATGAGCAGTTCTTC

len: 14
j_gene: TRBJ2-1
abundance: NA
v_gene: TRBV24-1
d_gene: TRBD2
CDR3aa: CATRTSGEYNEQFF
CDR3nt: TGTGCCACCAGGACTAGCGGGGAGTACAATGAGCAGTTCTTC

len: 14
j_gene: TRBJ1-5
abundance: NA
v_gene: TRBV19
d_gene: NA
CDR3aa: CASSGRGSNQPQHF
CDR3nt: TGTGCCAGTAGTGGGAGGGGCAGCAATCAGCCCCAGCATTTT

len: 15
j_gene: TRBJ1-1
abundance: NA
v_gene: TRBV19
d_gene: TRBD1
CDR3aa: CASSTQAGGPTEAFF
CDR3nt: TGTGCCAGTAGTACCCAGGCAGGGGGCCCCACTGAAGCTTTCTTT

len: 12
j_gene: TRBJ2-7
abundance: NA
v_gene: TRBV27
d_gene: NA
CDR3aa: CASSFRGGEQYF
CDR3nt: TGTGCCAGCAGTTTTAGGGGTGGCGAGCAGTACTTC

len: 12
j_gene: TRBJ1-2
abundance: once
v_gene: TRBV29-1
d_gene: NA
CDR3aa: CSVVTVNYGYTF
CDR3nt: TGCAGCGTTGTTACGGTTAACTATGGCTACACCTTC

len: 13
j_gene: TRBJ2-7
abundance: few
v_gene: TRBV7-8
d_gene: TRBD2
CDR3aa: CASSLRTSGARYF
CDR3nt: TGTGCCAGCAGCTTACGGACTAGCGGGGCGAGGTACTTC

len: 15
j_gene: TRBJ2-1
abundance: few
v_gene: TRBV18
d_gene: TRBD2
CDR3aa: CASSIGTSGYNEQFF
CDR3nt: TGTGCCAGCTCCATAGGGACTAGCGGTTACAATGAGCAGTTCTTC

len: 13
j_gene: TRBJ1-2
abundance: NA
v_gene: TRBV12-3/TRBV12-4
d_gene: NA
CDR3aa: CASSMDRVYGYTF
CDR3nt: TGTGCCAGCAGCATGGACAGAGTCTATGGCTACACCTTC

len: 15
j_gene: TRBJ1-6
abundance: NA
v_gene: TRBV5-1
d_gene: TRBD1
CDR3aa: CASSLEGQGASPLHF
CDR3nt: TGCGCCAGCAGCTTGGAGGGACAGGGTGCTTCACCCCTCCACTTT

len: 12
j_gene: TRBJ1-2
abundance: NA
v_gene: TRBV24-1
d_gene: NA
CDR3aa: CATGSGVIGYTF
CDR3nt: TGTGCCACGGGGTCAGGGGTAATTGGCTACACCTTC

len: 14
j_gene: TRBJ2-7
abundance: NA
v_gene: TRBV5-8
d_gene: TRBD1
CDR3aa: CASRVRTGTNEQYF
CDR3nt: TGTGCCAGCAGAGTTCGGACAGGGACCAACGAGCAGTACTTC

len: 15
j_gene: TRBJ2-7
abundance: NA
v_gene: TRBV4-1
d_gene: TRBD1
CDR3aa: CASSTRGQGPYEQYF
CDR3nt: TGCGCCAGCAGCACTCGGGGACAGGGCCCCTACGAGCAGTACTTC

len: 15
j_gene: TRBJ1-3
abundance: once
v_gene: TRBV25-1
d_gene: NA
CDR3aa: CASRQGPGFGNTIYF
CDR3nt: TGTGCCAGCAGGCAGGGGCCAGGGTTCGGAAACACCATATATTTT

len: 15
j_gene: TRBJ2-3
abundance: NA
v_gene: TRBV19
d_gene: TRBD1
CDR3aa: CATNPRGRDTDTQYF
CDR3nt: TGTGCCACCAACCCCAGGGGGCGCGACACAGATACGCAGTATTTT

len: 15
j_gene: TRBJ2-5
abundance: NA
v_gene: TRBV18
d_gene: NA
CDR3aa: CASSPAVGVGETQYF
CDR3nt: TGTGCCAGCTCACCAGCCGTGGGAGTCGGGGAGACCCAGTACTTC

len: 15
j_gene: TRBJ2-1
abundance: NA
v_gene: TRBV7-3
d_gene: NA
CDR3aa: CASSSTRSSYNEQFF
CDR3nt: TGTGCCAGCAGCTCGACTAGATCCTCCTACAATGAGCAGTTCTTC

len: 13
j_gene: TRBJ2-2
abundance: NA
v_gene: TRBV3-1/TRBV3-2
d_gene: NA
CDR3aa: CASPDSNTGELFF
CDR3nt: TGTGCCAGCCCGGACAGCAACACCGGGGAGCTGTTTTTT

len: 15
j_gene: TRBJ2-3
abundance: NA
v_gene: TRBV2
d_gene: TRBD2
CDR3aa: CASSRLAGSTDTQYF
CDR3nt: TGTGCCAGCAGTCGACTAGCGGGGAGCACAGATACGCAGTATTTT

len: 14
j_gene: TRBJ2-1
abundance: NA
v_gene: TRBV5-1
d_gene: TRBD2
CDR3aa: CASSLAGGSDEQFF
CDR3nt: TGCGCCAGCAGCTTAGCGGGAGGTAGTGATGAGCAGTTCTTC

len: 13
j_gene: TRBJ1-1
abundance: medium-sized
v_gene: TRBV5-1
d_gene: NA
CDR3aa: CASSSGLNTEAFF
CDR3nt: TGCGCCAGCAGCTCAGGATTGAACACTGAAGCTTTCTTT

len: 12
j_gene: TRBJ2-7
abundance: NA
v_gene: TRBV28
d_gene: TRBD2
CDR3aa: CASTAGTFEQYF
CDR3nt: TGTGCCAGCACAGCGGGAACTTTCGAGCAGTACTTC

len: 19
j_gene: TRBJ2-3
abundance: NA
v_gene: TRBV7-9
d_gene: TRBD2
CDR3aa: CASSSSGGLAGVRADTQYF
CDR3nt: TGTGCCAGCAGCTCCAGCGGGGGACTAGCGGGAGTACGGGCAGATACGCAGTATTTT

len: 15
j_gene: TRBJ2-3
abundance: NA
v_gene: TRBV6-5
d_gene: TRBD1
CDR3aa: CASTPDRVAADTQYF
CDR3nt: TGTGCCAGCACGCCGGACAGGGTAGCCGCAGATACGCAGTATTTT

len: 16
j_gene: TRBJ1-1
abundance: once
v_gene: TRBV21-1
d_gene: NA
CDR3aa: CASSYPGAMGQAEAFF
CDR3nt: TGTGCCAGCAGCTACCCAGGGGCAATGGGTCAGGCCGAAGCTTTCTTT

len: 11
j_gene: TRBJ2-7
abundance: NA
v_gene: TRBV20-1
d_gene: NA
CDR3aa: CSASLSYEQYF
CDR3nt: TGCAGTGCTAGCCTCTCCTACGAGCAGTACTTC

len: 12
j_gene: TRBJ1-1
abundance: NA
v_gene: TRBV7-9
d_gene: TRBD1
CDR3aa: CASSDRVTEAFF
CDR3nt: TGTGCCAGCAGCGACAGGGTTACTGAAGCTTTCTTT

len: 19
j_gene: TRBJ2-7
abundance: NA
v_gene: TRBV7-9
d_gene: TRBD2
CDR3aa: CASSSGPGTGTSGGYEQYF
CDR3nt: TGTGCCAGCAGCAGCGGCCCCGGGACAGGGACTAGCGGAGGCTACGAGCAGTACTTC

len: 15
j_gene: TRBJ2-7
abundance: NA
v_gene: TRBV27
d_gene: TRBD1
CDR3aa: CASTKDRARGGEQYF
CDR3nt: TGTGCCAGCACTAAGGACAGGGCCAGAGGGGGCGAGCAGTACTTC

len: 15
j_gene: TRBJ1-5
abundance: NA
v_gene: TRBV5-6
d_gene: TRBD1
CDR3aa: CASSDRVFSNQPQHF
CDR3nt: TGTGCCAGCAGCGACAGGGTTTTCAGCAATCAGCCCCAGCATTTT

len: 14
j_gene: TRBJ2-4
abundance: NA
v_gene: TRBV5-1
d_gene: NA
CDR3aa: CASSLEQGGNIQYF
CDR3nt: TGCGCCAGCAGCTTGGAACAGGGCGGAAACATTCAGTACTTC

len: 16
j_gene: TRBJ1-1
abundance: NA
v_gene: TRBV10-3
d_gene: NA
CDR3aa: CAISEPGRNGGTEAFF
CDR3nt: TGTGCCATCAGTGAGCCAGGCCGTAACGGGGGCACTGAAGCTTTCTTT

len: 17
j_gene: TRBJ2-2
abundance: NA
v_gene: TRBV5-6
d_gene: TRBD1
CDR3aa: CASSLLTGGPATGELFF
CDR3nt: TGTGCCAGCAGCTTGCTCACAGGGGGCCCTGCCACCGGGGAGCTGTTTTTT

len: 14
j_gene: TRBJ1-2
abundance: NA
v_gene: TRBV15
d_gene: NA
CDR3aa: CATSRAAGEAGYTF
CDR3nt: TGTGCCACCAGCAGAGCTGCGGGGGAGGCTGGCTACACCTTC

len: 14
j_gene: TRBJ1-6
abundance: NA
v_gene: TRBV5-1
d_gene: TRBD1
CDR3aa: CASSLGQGNSPLHF
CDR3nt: TGCGCCAGCAGCTTGGGACAGGGTAATTCACCCCTCCACTTT

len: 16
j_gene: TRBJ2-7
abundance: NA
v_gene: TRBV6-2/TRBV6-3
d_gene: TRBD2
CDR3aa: CASSYSTSGRHYEQYF
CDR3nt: TGTGCCAGCAGTTACTCGACTAGCGGGAGGCACTACGAGCAGTACTTC

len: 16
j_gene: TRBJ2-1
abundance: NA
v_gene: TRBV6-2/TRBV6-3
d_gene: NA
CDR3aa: CASSSAAAASYNEQFF
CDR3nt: TGTGCCAGCAGTTCCGCTGCGGCCGCCTCCTACAATGAGCAGTTCTTC

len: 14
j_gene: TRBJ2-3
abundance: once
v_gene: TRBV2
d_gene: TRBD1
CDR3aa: CASSAGGRTDTQYF
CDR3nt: TGTGCCAGCAGTGCAGGGGGTCGCACAGATACGCAGTATTTT

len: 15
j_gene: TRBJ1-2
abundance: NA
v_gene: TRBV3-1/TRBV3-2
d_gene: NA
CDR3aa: CASSQDSGVHYGYTF
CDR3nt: TGTGCCAGCAGCCAAGATTCGGGAGTCCACTATGGCTACACCTTC

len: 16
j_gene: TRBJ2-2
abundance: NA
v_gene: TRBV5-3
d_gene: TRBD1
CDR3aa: CARSSTGGGRTGELFF
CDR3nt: TGTGCCAGAAGCTCAACAGGGGGCGGACGAACCGGGGAGCTGTTTTTT

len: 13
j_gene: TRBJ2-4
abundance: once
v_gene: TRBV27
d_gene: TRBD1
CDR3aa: CASSPGQGYIQYF
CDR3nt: TGTGCCAGCAGCCCGGGACAGGGGTACATTCAGTACTTC

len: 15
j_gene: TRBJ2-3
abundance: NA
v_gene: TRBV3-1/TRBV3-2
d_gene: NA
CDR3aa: CASSQDIVGTDTQYF
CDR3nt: TGTGCCAGCAGCCAAGATATAGTCGGCACAGATACGCAGTATTTT

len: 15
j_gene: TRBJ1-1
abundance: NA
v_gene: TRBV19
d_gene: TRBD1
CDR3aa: CASSIEERRTGRAFF
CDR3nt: TGTGCCAGTAGTATAGAGGAGCGGCGGACAGGGAGGGCTTTCTTT

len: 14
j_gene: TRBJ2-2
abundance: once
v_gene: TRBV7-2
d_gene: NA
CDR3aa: CASSWGLLGGELFF
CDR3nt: TGTGCCAGCAGCTGGGGACTTCTCGGCGGGGAGCTGTTTTTT

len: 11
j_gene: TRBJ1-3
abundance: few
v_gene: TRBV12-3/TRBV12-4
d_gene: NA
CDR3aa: CASSPADTIYF
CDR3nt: TGTGCCAGCAGCCCCGCGGACACCATATATTTT

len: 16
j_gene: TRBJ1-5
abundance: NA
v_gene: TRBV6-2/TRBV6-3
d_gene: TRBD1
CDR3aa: CASSRDRPYSNQPQHF
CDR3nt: TGTGCCAGCAGTAGGGACAGACCGTATAGCAATCAGCCCCAGCATTTT

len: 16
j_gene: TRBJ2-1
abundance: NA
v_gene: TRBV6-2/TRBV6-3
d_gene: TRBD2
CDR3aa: CASSYPGGGIRNEQFF
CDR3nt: TGTGCCAGCAGTTACCCGGGAGGAGGGATTCGCAATGAGCAGTTCTTC

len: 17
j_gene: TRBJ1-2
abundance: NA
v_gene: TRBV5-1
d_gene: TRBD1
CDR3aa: CASSSRQGALNVGGYTF
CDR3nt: TGCGCCAGCAGCTCGAGACAGGGGGCGCTCAATGTGGGTGGCTACACCTTC

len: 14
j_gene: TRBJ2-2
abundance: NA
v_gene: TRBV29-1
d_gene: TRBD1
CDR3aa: CSVIRGFNTGELFF
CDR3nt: TGCAGCGTCATCAGGGGGTTTAACACCGGGGAGCTGTTTTTT

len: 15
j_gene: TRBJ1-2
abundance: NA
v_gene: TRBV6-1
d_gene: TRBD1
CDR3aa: CASSEPRQGNYGYTF
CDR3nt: TGTGCCAGCAGTGAACCTCGACAGGGTAACTATGGCTACACCTTC

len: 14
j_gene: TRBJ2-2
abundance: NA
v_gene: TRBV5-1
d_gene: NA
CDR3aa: CASSLFRDTGELFF
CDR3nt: TGCGCCAGCAGCTTGTTTCGGGACACCGGGGAGCTGTTTTTT

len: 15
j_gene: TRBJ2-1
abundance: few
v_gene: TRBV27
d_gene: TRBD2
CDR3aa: CASSILSGRVNEQFF
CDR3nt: TGTGCCAGCAGTATCCTTAGCGGGAGGGTCAATGAGCAGTTCTTC

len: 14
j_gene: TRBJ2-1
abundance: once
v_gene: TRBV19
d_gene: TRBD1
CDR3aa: CASSKQGLSDEQFF
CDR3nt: TGTGCCAGTTCTAAACAGGGGCTGAGTGATGAGCAGTTCTTC

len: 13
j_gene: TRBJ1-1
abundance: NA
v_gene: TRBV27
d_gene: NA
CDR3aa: CASSFGGGTEAFF
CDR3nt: TGTGCCAGCAGTTTTGGAGGAGGAACTGAAGCTTTCTTT

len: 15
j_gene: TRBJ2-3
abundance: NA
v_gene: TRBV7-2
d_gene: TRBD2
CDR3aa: CASRSGLAGEDTQYF
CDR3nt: TGTGCCAGCAGGTCGGGACTAGCGGGGGAGGATACGCAGTATTTT